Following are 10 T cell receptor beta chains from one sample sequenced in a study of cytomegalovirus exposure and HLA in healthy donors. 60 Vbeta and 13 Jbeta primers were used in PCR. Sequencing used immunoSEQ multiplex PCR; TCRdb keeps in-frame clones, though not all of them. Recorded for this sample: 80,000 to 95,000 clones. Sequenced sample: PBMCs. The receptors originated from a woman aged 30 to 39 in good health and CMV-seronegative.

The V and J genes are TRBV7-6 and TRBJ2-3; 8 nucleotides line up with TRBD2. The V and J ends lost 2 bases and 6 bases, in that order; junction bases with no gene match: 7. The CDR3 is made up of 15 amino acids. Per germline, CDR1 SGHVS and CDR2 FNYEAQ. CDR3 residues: CASSLNGGAGDTQYF. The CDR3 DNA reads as TGTGCCAGCAGCTTAAACGGGGGGGCCGGGGATACGCAGTATTTT.

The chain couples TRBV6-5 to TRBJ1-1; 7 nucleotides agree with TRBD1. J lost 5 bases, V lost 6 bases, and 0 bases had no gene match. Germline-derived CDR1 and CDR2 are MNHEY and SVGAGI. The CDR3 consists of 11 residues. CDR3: CASSRGTEAFF. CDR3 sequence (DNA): TGTGCCAGCAGCAGGGGGACTGAAGCTTTCTTT.

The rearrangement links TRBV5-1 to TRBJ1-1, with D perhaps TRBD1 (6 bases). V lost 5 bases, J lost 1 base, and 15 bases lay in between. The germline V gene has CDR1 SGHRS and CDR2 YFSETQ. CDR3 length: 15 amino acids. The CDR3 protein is CASSWTVGSNTEAFF. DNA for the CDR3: TGCGCCAGCAGTTGGACAGTGGGTTCGAACACTGAAGCTTTCTTT.

DNA of the CDR3: TGTGCCAGCAGTTTTGCTCAGGGGACCTATGGCTACACCTTC. Translation: CASSFAQGTYGYTF. The chain couples TRBV6-6 to TRBJ1-2; perhaps TRBD1 as D (6 bases). This CDR3 region has 14 residues. The ends were cut back, 4 bases at V and 4 bases at J, with 13 bases in the middle. Germline CDR1 is MNHNY and CDR2 is SVGAGI (reference sequence).

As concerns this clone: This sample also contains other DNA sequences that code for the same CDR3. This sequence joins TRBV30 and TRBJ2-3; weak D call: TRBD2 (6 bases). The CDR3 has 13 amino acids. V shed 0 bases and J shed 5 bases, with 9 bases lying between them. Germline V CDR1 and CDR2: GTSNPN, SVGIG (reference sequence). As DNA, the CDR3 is TGTGCCTGGAGTGTGCGGGGCGGAGATACGCAGTATTTT. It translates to CAWSVRGGDTQYF.

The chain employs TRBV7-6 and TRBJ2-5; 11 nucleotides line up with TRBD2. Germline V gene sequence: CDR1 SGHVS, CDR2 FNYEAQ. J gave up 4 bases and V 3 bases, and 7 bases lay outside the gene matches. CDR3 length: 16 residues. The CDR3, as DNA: TGTGCCAGCAGCTTGCTAGCGGGAGGCGGGAGAGAGACCCAGTACTTC. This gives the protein CASSLLAGGGRETQYF.

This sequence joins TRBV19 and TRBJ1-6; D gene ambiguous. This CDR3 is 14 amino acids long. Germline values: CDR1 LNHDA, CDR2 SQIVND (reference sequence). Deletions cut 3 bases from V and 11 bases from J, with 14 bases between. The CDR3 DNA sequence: TGTGCCAGTAGTATCGAGGGAAGGGCGACACCCCTCCACTTT. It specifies CASSIEGRATPLHF.

In DNA, the CDR3 is TGTGCCTGGAGACTAGGCGGGGCTGAGCAGTTCTTC. This translates into CAWRLGGAEQFF. The genes are TRBV30 and TRBJ2-1; D is perhaps TRBD2 (6 bases). CDR3 length: 12 residues. CDR1 is GTSNPN, CDR2 SVGIG, per germline (reference sequence). V lost 3 bases, J lost 9 bases, and 12 bases lay in between.

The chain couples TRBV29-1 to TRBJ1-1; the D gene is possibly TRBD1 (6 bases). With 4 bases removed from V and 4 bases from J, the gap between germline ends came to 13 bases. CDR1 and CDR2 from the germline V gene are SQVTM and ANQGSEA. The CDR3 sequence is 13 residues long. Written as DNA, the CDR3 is TGCAGCGTTGCACAGGGTGCGAGCACTGAAGCTTTCTTT. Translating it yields CSVAQGASTEAFF.

CDR3 in DNA: TGTGCCAGCAGTCCAGGGACAGGGACCCAGAATGAGCAGTTCTTC. Residues: CASSPGTGTQNEQFF. V and J are TRBV6-4 and TRBJ2-1, with 9 bases matching TRBD1. CDR1 and CDR2 (germline): MRHNA, SNTAGT. V lost 5 bases, J lost 7 bases, and 9 bases stayed unmatched. The CDR3 has 15 amino acids.